The sequence of this T cell receptor (beta chain) was determined in a study of cytomegalovirus exposure and HLA in healthy donors. Produced via immunoSEQ multiplex PCR; TCRdb's table is partial and in-frame only. The sample gives some 290,000 clones, around 90% of which show up once; around 0.88% is in the top ten. Study-wide results and caveats: In vitro experiments confirmed that a few CMV-associated chains were specific for CMV antigens.

For this clone: Its target is unknown.

The CDR3 length is 15 residues. Per germline, CDR1 LNHDA and CDR2 SQIVND (reference sequence). V was trimmed by 0 bases and J by 2 bases, leaving 11 bases between them. The sample taken for sequencing was PBMCs. The V and J genes are TRBV19 and TRBJ2-7; D is undetermined. This TCR was recovered from a man aged 25 to 45 in good health and CMV-seronegative. CDR3 in DNA: TGTGCCAGTAGTATAGAGTTGAGCCGAACCTACGAGCAGTACTTC. This gives the protein CASSIELSRTYEQYF.